This T cell receptor beta chain was recorded in a study of vaccination and CD4 T cells after COVID-19. One entry per CDR3 protein results from TCRdb running MiXCR on the PCR reads. The sample consists of about 20,000 distinct CDR3 sequences, roughly 64% of them appearing once. Study-level points and caveats: Convalescent patients' clones that were vaccine-specific were spike mono-reactive in 304 of 307 cases.

V lost 6 bases, J lost 8 bases, and 11 bases stayed unmatched. This CDR3 region has 15 residues. Germline lookup yields CDR1 SGHAT and CDR2 FQNNGV. This clonotype was observed once. Its cognate antigen is unknown. V usage is TRBV11-2 and J usage is TRBJ2-2; 8 bases align to TRBD1. This clonotype was sampled from a human donor who had recovered from COVID-19. The sequencing used CD4+ T cells from blood, collected before SARS-CoV-2 vaccination. CDR3 amino acids: CASRRQGPSSGELFF. The CDR3 region has the DNA TGTGCCAGCAGGAGACAGGGGCCGTCCTCTGGGGAGCTGTTTTTT.